This TCR beta chain is from a study of blood T cell repertoires in COVID-19. At the level of the study: COVID-19 samples, acute and convalescent, were from the United States, Italy and Spain. Sources were T cells, B-cell-depleted T cells, or PBMCs; the material itself was cDNA or gDNA.

Authors' data handling: Estimates of nucleated cell counts were drawn from the amplification of reference gene primers. Generated by immunoSEQ multiplex PCR, the TCRdb table keeps only in-frame clones and is missing some. V and J calls and clone size follow that table, whereas D and trimming were derived from the DNA. The data show over 250,000 clones, 75% to 85% seen once. V was shortened by 1 base and J by 0 bases, with 12 bases between the two germline ends. Germline CDR1 is MNHNS and CDR2 is SASEGT. The CDR3 loop spans 16 amino acids. This clone has just one count. The sequenced sample consisted of peripheral blood. The TCR sequence derives from a man aged 50-60 years with active or convalescent COVID-19. The chain carries TRBV6-1 and TRBJ1-1; no clear D. CDR3 sequence: CASSEGRPKLNTEAFF. The CDR3 DNA follows: TGTGCCAGCAGTGAAGGGAGGCCCAAGTTGAACACTGAAGCTTTCTTT.